These 16 T cell receptor beta chains originate from one sample sequenced in a study of blood T cell repertoires in COVID-19. The method was immunoSEQ multiplex PCR; TCRdb's version includes in-frame clones alone and lacks a portion of them. The table records about 270,000 clones, about 90% of them present only once. Material: PBMCs or T cells enriched from blood (not recorded which). These receptors originate from a woman aged 60-75 years who had recovered from COVID-19.

The chain joins TRBV5-8 to TRBJ1-5; a weak D match, TRBD1 (5 bases). The germline V and J ends were trimmed by 0 bases and 5 bases, with 12 bases remaining between them. This CDR3 is built from 15 residues. Germline CDR1 and CDR2: SGHTS and YDEGEE. The CDR3 coding sequence is TGTGCCAGCAGCTTGGAGGGGCAGGGATATCAGCCCCAGCATTTT. Encoded protein: CASSLEGQGYQPQHF.

The chain couples TRBV29-1 to TRBJ1-2; a possible D gene is TRBD1 (5 bases). The CDR3 contains 12 residues. The germline CDR1 and CDR2 sequences are SQVTM and ANQGSEA. With 4 bases removed from V and 4 bases from J, the gap between germline ends came to 10 bases. The CDR3 here is CSVGAGLYGYTF. CDR3 nucleotide sequence: TGCAGCGTTGGGGCAGGGCTCTATGGCTACACCTTC.

As for this clone: Germline and junction disagree at one end, which may indicate a read error. This sequence joins TRBV7-7 and TRBJ2-1, with D perhaps TRBD2 (5 bases). The CDR3 totals 13 residues. The germline CDR1 and CDR2 sequences are SSHAT and FNYEAQ (reference sequence). The CDR3 spells CASSRGRYNEQFF. In DNA form, the CDR3 reads TGTGCTAGCAGCCGAGGGAGATACAATGAGCAGTTCTTC.

The V call is TRBV19, the J call TRBJ1-1; 9 bases match TRBD1. Germline V CDR1 and CDR2: LNHDA, SQIVND (reference sequence). Losses at the gene ends were 6 bases for V and 1 base for J; bases not matched to a gene: 3. This CDR3 region has 14 residues. The chain's CDR3 is CASRLQGANTEAFF. The CDR3, as DNA: TGTGCCAGTAGATTACAGGGGGCGAACACTGAAGCTTTCTTT.

This chain links TRBV28 with TRBJ1-6, with a possible D match to TRBD1 (5 bases). The CDR3 covers 14 residues. The germline CDR1 and CDR2 sequences are MDHEN and SYDVKM. V was trimmed by 6 bases and J by 7 bases, leaving 13 bases between them. The CDR3 sequence is CASRPQGVNSPLHF. The CDR3 DNA sequence: TGTGCCAGCAGGCCCCAGGGTGTGAATTCACCCCTCCACTTT.

This clone was counted a single time. The rearrangement links TRBV10-3 to TRBJ2-3; 8 nucleotides line up with TRBD2. V dropped 10 bases and J dropped 2; count of bases not matched to a gene: 8. The CDR3 covers 14 residues. In germline, CDR1 is ENHRY, CDR2 SYGVKD. The CDR3 sequence is CASGLAGDTDTQYF. CDR3 coding DNA: TGTGCCAGTGGACTAGCTGGCGACACAGATACGCAGTATTTT.

V gene TRBV9 combines with J gene TRBJ1-2; TRBD1 is a possible D gene (5 bases). CDR3 length: 13 residues. Germline-derived CDR1 and CDR2 are SGDLS and YYNGEE. The V and J ends lost 2 bases and 6 bases respectively, with 11 bases between them. CDR3 residues: CASSVGGEDGYTF. The CDR3 DNA is TGTGCCAGCAGCGTCGGGGGAGAGGATGGCTACACCTTC.

The V and J genes are TRBV19 and TRBJ2-6; 9 bases map to TRBD1. The V gene end was trimmed by 5 bases and the J gene end by 2 bases; junction bases not matched to a gene: 4. Per germline, CDR1 LNHDA and CDR2 SQIVND (reference sequence). CDR3 size: 16 residues. CDR3 in DNA: TGTGCCAGTAGTGGTACAGGGGGCGCTGGGGCCAACGTCCTGACTTTC. Its translation: CASSGTGGAGANVLTF.

The gene calls are TRBV15 and TRBJ1-6, with unresolved D. The CDR3 is 15 amino acids. CDR1 is LNHNV and CDR2 is YYDKDF in the germline V gene (reference sequence). Between the trimmed V and J ends, which lost 0 bases and 6 bases, there was a span of 9 bases. The CDR3 DNA reads as TGTGCCACCAGCAGAGATGGGGAGGGTAATTCACCCCTCCACTTT. It codes for CATSRDGEGNSPLHF.

The chain joins TRBV5-1 to TRBJ1-2; D gene ambiguous. Trimming cost V 0 bases and J 4 bases, with 13 bases left between them. The germline gives CDR1 SGHRS, CDR2 YFSETQ. This CDR3 is 15 amino acids long. The CDR3 region has the DNA TGCGCCAGCAGCTTGGACCAAGCCGGGAGCTATGGCTACACCTTC. Protein: CASSLDQAGSYGYTF.

V usage is TRBV30 and J usage is TRBJ1-4, with a weak D call TRBD1 (5 bases). Germline lookup yields CDR1 GTSNPN and CDR2 SVGIG (reference sequence). This CDR3 spans 15 amino acids. The V end was cut by 2 bases, the J end by 0 bases, with 10 bases between. DNA of the CDR3: TGTGCCTGGAGTAGGGGCCAGGCAACTAATGAAAAACTGTTTTTT. This encodes CAWSRGQATNEKLFF.

This clone was recorded at least ten times. This chain connects TRBV11-3 to TRBJ1-1; TRBD1 is a possible D gene (6 bases). Germline V lookup: CDR1 SGHNT, CDR2 YENEEA. CDR3 length: 13 amino acids. Trimming stripped 3 bases from V and 6 bases from J, with 11 bases between. The CDR3 loop is CASSFGHRAEAFF. The DNA for the CDR3 is TGTGCCAGCAGCTTTGGCCACAGGGCTGAAGCTTTCTTT.

J is TRBJ1-2 and V is TRBV7-9, with TRBD1 matching over 8 bases. Germline CDR1 reads SEHNR; CDR2 reads FQNEAQ (reference sequence). Trimming took 5 bases from V and 0 from J; bases not matched to a gene: 5. The CDR3 runs to 15 residues. CDR3 residues: CASSPRTGTNYGYTF. The DNA of the CDR3 is TGTGCCAGCAGCCCCAGGACAGGGACTAACTATGGCTACACCTTC.

The rearrangement links TRBV28 to TRBJ1-2; D gene uncertain. Trimming took 5 bases from V and 12 from J, leaving 19 bases between them. This CDR3 comprises 13 residues. Germline CDR1 MDHEN, CDR2 SYDVKM. CDR3 coding DNA: TGTGCCAGCAGTGCCCCGGGAACCCCGGCCAACACCTTC. It specifies CASSAPGTPANTF.

The chain is built from TRBV3-1 (or the pseudogene TRBV3-2) and TRBJ2-2; 11 nucleotides align to TRBD2. The CDR3 consists of 16 residues. Looked up from germline, CDR1 is LGHDT and CDR2 is YNNKEL (reference sequence). V was pared by 1 base and J by 4 bases, with 2 bases of the junction left unmatched. The CDR3 here is CASSQGLAGPTGELFF. The CDR3 nucleotides are TGTGCCAGCAGCCAAGGACTAGCGGGACCCACCGGGGAGCTGTTTTTT.

The J gene is TRBJ1-1, the V gene TRBV24-1; D possibly corresponds to TRBD1 (5 bases). There are 16 residues in the CDR3. Germline values: CDR1 KGHDR, CDR2 SFDVKD. Trimming pared 3 bases from V and 1 base from J, leaving 14 bases between. CDR3 nucleotides: TGTGCCACCAGTGATCGACAGCGAGGCGGGAACACTGAAGCTTTCTTT. Protein product: CATSDRQRGGNTEAFF.